This T cell receptor (beta chain) was sequenced in a study of T-cell memory formation after mild COVID-19. Regarding the study as a whole: Detection of some responders pre-infection suggested pre-existing cross-reactive memory T cells participated.

This clonotype has more than one count but fewer than ten. The antigen is undetermined. The V gene lost 2 bases and the J gene lost 8 bases, with 19 bases spanning the gap. The CDR3 length is 16 residues. MiXCR was run by TCRdb on the 5' RACE reads, yielding one entry per CDR3 protein. Altogether 80,000 to 95,000 distinct CDR3 sequences are present, more than 20% being singletons, with the ten largest covering under 55%. Sequenced input: PBMCs or a T cell subset sorted from them (not recorded which). The sequence came from a man between 18 and 35 years old who had mild COVID-19 (a few samples of this study predate the infection). Cell type and time point are not known. The chain combines TRBV12-3 or TRBV12-4 with TRBJ2-1, with D perhaps assigned TRBD1 or TRBD2 (5 bases each). DNA of the CDR3: TGTGCCAGCAGTTTAATCCTTGGCCTCAGGGACGATGAGCAGTTCTTC. This codes for CASSLILGLRDDEQFF.